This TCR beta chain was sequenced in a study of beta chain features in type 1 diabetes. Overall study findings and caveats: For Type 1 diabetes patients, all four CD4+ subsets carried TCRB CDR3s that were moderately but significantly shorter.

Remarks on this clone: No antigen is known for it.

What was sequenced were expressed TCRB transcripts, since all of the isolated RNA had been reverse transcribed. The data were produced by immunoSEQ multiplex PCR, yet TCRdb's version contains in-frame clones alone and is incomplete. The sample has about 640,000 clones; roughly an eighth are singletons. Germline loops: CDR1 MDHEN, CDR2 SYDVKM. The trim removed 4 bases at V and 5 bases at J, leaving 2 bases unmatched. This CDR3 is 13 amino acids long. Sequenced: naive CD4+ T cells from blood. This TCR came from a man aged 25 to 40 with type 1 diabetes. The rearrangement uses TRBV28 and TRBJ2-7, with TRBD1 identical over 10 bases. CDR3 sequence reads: CASSSGQGDEQYF. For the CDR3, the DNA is TGTGCCAGCAGTTCAGGACAGGGGGACGAGCAGTACTTC.